This T cell receptor beta chain was observed in a study of blood T cells in healthy people across ages. Points from the study as a whole: Per-million-T-cell TCR beta diversity fell roughly linearly with age. Diversity was estimated from one million T cells, and these estimates were considered underestimates. Fewer expanded clones and more diversity marked long-lived versus aged donors.

The V segment lost 3 bases and the J segment 10 bases; nucleotides outside the gene matches: 12. CDR1 and CDR2 from the germline V gene are SGDLS and YYNGEE. The CDR3 spans 15 residues. With respect to this clonotype: What it binds is not known.

Sample-barcoded 5' priming and a J-beta primer mix drove a second PCR of roughly 6 to 12 cycles. TCRdb reanalysed the 5' RACE reads using MiXCR and keeps one entry per CDR3 protein. Of hundreds of thousands of distinct CDR3 sequences in the sample, roughly 60% were seen once. The sample was blood. The chain carries TRBV9 and TRBJ2-3, with TRBD1 matching over 9 bases. The origin of this receptor is a man under 40 in good health. The CDR3 region is CASSGGGQGLYAQYF. CDR3 bases: TGTGCCAGCAGCGGGGGGGGACAGGGTTTATACGCGCAGTATTTT.